This is a list of T cell receptor beta chains from one sample in a study of cytomegalovirus exposure and HLA in healthy donors. The repertoire was sequenced with immunoSEQ multiplex PCR; TCRdb's copy has only in-frame clones and lacks some. The sample shows 130,000 or so clones, approximately 64% of them seen only once. The sequenced sample was PBMCs. The source is a woman between 35 and 50 years old in good health and CMV-seronegative. Each CDR3 is given with its conserved first and last residue. The D gene is left open where the match is weak. Rows may omit the clone size; those that give it use once, few, many or a size class.

D	V	J	size	CDR3	DNA
TRBD1	TRBV6-1	TRBJ1-1	.	CASSAGTGGKEAFF	TGTGCCAGCAGTGCCGGGACAGGGGGGAAAGAAGCTTTCTTT
TRBD1	TRBV2	TRBJ1-6	.	CASSVQGNNSPLHF	TGTGCCAGCAGTGTACAGGGGAATAATTCACCCCTCCACTTT
TRBD1	TRBV27	TRBJ1-5	.	CASGQENQPQHF	TGTGCCAGCGGACAGGAGAATCAGCCCCAGCATTTT
.	TRBV5-1	TRBJ2-5	.	CASSPGGGQETQYF	TGCGCCAGCAGTCCGGGTGGGGGGCAAGAGACCCAGTACTTC
.	TRBV29-1	TRBJ2-3	.	CSVAWRAVANTDTQYF	TGCAGCGTTGCTTGGAGGGCAGTCGCCAACACAGATACGCAGTATTTT
TRBD1	TRBV27	TRBJ2-2	.	CASRSPGTVNTGELFF	TGTGCCAGCAGGAGCCCCGGGACAGTGAACACCGGGGAGCTGTTTTTT
TRBD2	TRBV6-1	TRBJ2-2	.	CASSVLAGGTNTGELFF	TGTGCCAGCAGTGTCCTAGCGGGGGGTACGAACACCGGGGAGCTGTTTTTT
.	TRBV2	TRBJ2-2	few	CASSVEGLANTGELFF	TGTGCCAGCAGTGTTGAAGGACTCGCGAACACCGGGGAGCTGTTTTTT
.	TRBV5-8	TRBJ2-6	.	CASSEQGAGANVLTF	TGTGCCAGCAGCGAGCAGGGTGCTGGGGCCAACGTCCTGACTTTC
TRBD1	TRBV7-6	TRBJ2-3	.	CASSLFLGRGNRDTQYF	TGTGCCAGCAGCTTATTTTTGGGCAGGGGGAACCGAGATACGCAGTATTTT
TRBD1	TRBV12-5	TRBJ1-5	.	CASGVGTGWNQPQHF	TGTGCTAGTGGGGTTGGGACAGGGTGGAATCAGCCCCAGCATTTT
.	TRBV18	TRBJ1-1	once	CASSPPGTWSTEAFF	TGTGCCAGCTCACCACCAGGGACATGGTCCACTGAAGCTTTCTTT
TRBD1	TRBV19	TRBJ2-1	.	CASSTGQGLTEQFF	TGTGCCAGTAGTACCGGACAGGGTTTAACTGAGCAGTTCTTC
TRBD1	TRBV6-4	TRBJ2-2	.	CASSENLDRARFGTGELFF	TGTGCCAGCAGTGAAAATTTGGACAGGGCCCGATTTGGGACCGGGGAGCTGTTTTTT
TRBD1	TRBV6-1	TRBJ1-3	few	CASSEEGRGLSTIYF	TGTGCCAGCAGTGAAGAGGGCAGGGGGTTGAGCACCATATATTTT
TRBD1	TRBV5-1	TRBJ2-1	.	CASSLKETGGFEQFF	TGCGCCAGCAGCTTAAAGGAAACAGGGGGCTTTGAGCAGTTCTTC
.	TRBV5-1	TRBJ1-1	once	CASSSTGSLNTEAFF	TGCGCCAGCAGCTCCACTGGGAGTTTGAACACTGAAGCTTTCTTT
.	TRBV2	TRBJ2-3	.	CAGKWTYLADTQYF	TGTGCCGGAAAATGGACATACCTGGCAGATACGCAGTATTTT
.	TRBV30	TRBJ1-3	.	CAWTGQSGNTIYF	TGTGCCTGGACCGGACAGTCTGGAAACACCATATATTTT
TRBD2	TRBV15	TRBJ2-3	.	CATSWDSREADTQYF	TGTGCCACCTCCTGGGATTCGCGGGAGGCAGATACGCAGTATTTT
.	TRBV19	TRBJ1-2	.	CASSAQLANYGYTF	TGTGCCAGTAGTGCACAGTTAGCTAACTATGGCTACACCTTC
.	TRBV11-1	TRBJ1-2	.	CASSLEQNYGYTF	TGTGCCAGCAGCTTAGAACAGAACTATGGCTACACCTTC
.	TRBV6-5	TRBJ1-2	.	CASSYSSRNDGGYTF	TGTGCCAGCAGTTACTCGAGCAGGAATGATGGGGGCTACACCTTC
.	TRBV14	TRBJ2-7	.	CASSPGVEQYF	TGTGCCAGCAGCCCAGGGGTAGAGCAGTACTTC
.	TRBV2	TRBJ2-5	.	CASMPGRETQYF	TGTGCCAGCATGCCAGGGAGGGAGACCCAGTACTTC
TRBD1	TRBV7-8	TRBJ1-1	.	CASSSRLDREDTEAFF	TGTGCCAGCAGCTCCCGTTTGGACAGGGAGGACACTGAAGCTTTCTTT
.	TRBV6-6	TRBJ1-2	.	CASSYPREGYGYTF	TGTGCCAGCAGTTACCCCAGGGAGGGCTATGGCTACACCTTC
.	TRBV6-1	TRBJ1-1	many	CASSDQVFGGTEAFF	TGTGCCAGCAGTGATCAGGTTTTCGGGGGCACTGAAGCTTTCTTT
.	TRBV9	TRBJ2-3	.	CASSPRTGGRDTQYF	TGTGCCAGCAGCCCGAGAACGGGGGGCAGAGATACGCAGTATTTT
.	TRBV29-1	TRBJ1-1	.	CSVPRGNTEAFF	TGCAGCGTCCCAAGAGGGAACACTGAAGCTTTCTTT
.	TRBV11-1	TRBJ2-5	.	CASSRRGGGFETQYF	TGTGCCAGCAGCCGGAGAGGGGGGGGTTTTGAGACCCAGTACTTC
.	TRBV5-6	TRBJ1-1	.	CASSLQRDTEAFF	TGTGCCAGCAGTTTACAGCGGGACACTGAAGCTTTCTTT
.	TRBV27	TRBJ1-3	.	CASSLGGSGNTIYF	TGTGCCAGCAGTTTGGGGGGATCCGGAAACACCATATATTTT
TRBD2	TRBV7-3	TRBJ2-3	.	CASSSLAGGTDTQYF	TGTGCCAGCAGCTCGTTAGCGGGAGGCACAGATACGCAGTATTTT
TRBD1	TRBV6-5	TRBJ1-1	medium-sized	CASRPGGNTEAFF	TGTGCCAGCAGGCCAGGGGGGAACACTGAAGCTTTCTTT
TRBD1	TRBV6-5	TRBJ2-5	few	CASSTIYLPDRAQYF	TGTGCCAGCTCTACAATTTACCTACCCGACAGGGCCCAGTACTTC
.	TRBV5-4	TRBJ1-2	.	CASSLASRVDYGYTF	TGTGCCAGCAGCTTGGCGTCCAGGGTAGACTATGGCTACACCTTC
.	TRBV6-5	TRBJ1-2	.	CASSQRDSYGYTF	TGTGCCAGCAGTCAGAGGGACTCGTATGGCTACACCTTC
TRBD2	TRBV14	TRBJ2-3	few	CASSQPRGGRTDTQYF	TGTGCCAGCAGCCAGCCACGGGGGGGCCGAACAGATACGCAGTATTTT
TRBD2	TRBV4-3	TRBJ2-1	once	CASSQFAPAGGPREQFF	TGCGCCAGCAGCCAATTTGCCCCGGCGGGGGGGCCTCGTGAGCAGTTCTTC
.	TRBV7-9	TRBJ1-4	few	CASSLEASSREKLFF	TGTGCCAGCAGCTTAGAGGCCTCATCTAGGGAAAAACTGTTTTTT
.	TRBV5-1	TRBJ1-4	few	CASSSGSTQGEKLFF	TGCGCCAGCAGCTCCGGGTCCACGCAGGGTGAAAAACTGTTTTTT
TRBD2	TRBV7-3	TRBJ2-1	.	CASSPRLAGARGSEQFF	TGTGCCAGCAGCCCTAGACTAGCGGGGGCGCGGGGTAGTGAGCAGTTCTTC
TRBD1	TRBV4-2	TRBJ2-1	few	CASSQGQGYNEQFF	TGTGCCAGCAGCCAGGGACAGGGGTACAATGAGCAGTTCTTC
.	TRBV30	TRBJ1-1	.	CAWSVEGYTEAFF	TGTGCCTGGAGTGTTGAGGGCTACACTGAAGCTTTCTTT
.	TRBV7-9	TRBJ1-2	few	CASRFEGTRMPNYGYTF	TGTGCCAGCAGGTTCGAGGGGACTCGTATGCCTAACTATGGCTACACCTTC
TRBD2	TRBV10-2	TRBJ2-3	.	CASSRSMAGERYF	TGCGCCAGCAGCCGCAGCATGGCGGGGGAAAGGTATTTT
TRBD1	TRBV2	TRBJ1-4	.	CASSGTGSVEKLFF	TGTGCCAGCAGCGGGACAGGGAGTGTTGAAAAACTGTTTTTT